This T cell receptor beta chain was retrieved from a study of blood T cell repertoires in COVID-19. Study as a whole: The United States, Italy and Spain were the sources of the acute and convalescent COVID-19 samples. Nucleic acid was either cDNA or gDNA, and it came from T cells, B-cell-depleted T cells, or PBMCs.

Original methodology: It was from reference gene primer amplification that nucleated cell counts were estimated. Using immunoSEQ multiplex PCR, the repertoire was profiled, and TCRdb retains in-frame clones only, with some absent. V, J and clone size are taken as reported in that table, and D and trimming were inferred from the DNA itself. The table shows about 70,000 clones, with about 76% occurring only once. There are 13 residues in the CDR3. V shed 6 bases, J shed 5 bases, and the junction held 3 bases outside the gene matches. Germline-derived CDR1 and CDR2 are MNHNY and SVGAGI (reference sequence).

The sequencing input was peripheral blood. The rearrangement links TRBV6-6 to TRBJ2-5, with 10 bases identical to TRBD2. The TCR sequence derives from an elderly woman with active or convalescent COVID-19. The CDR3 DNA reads TGTGCCAGCAGAGCGGGGGGGCCTGAGACCCAGTACTTC. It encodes CASRAGGPETQYF.